The 9 T cell receptor beta chains listed next were all sequenced from one sample in a study of regulatory T cells in long-lasting Graves disease. Researchers made TCR beta libraries by using iRepertoire HTBI primers and running Arm-PCR on CDR3 regions. From the multiplex PCR reads, TCRdb called clonotypes with MiXCR, one entry per CDR3 protein. The table includes approximately 400,000 distinct CDR3 sequences, more than 13% detected once. Noted time point: newly diagnosed GD, antithyroid drugs for less than 3 months. From RNA extracted from PBMCs, the TCR library was made. The sample also formed part of further work on T cells in Graves' hyperthyroidism and ophthalmopathy.

The sequencing here drew on peripheral blood mononuclear cells (PBMCs), taken at new diagnosis, from a patient treated with antithyroid drugs. The source is a woman in her twenties or thirties with Graves disease.

At least ten counts were recorded for this clonotype. The CDR3 spells CASRPGPSSYEQYF. The CDR3 DNA reads as TGTGCCAGCAGACCCGGGCCAAGCTCCTACGAGCAGTACTTC. This rearrangement joins TRBV6-1 to TRBJ2-7, with unresolved D. The CDR3 runs 14 residues. Trimming stripped 6 bases from V and 0 bases from J, with 12 bases between. In germline, CDR1 is MNHNS, CDR2 SASEGT.

This clonotype came up many times. This rearrangement joins TRBV27 to TRBJ2-5; TRBD2 matches 9 bases. CDR3 length: 13 residues. The V gene end was trimmed by 6 bases and the J gene end by 4 bases; junction bases not matched to a gene: 3. Per germline, CDR1 MNHEY and CDR2 SMNVEV (reference sequence). The CDR3 loop reads CASRLAGVETQYF. DNA of the CDR3: TGTGCCAGCAGGTTAGCGGGAGTAGAGACCCAGTACTTC.

This clonotype was counted between two and nine times. V usage is TRBV19 and J usage is TRBJ1-5; D is undetermined. Germline assignment: CDR1 LNHDA and CDR2 SQIVND (reference sequence). CDR3 length equals 11 residues. With 8 bases removed from V and 5 bases from J, the gap between germline ends came to 7 bases. CDR3 residues: CASGGYQPQHF. DNA of the CDR3: TGTGCCAGTGGCGGATATCAGCCCCAGCATTTT.

This clonotype has ten or more counts. The gene calls are TRBV19 and TRBJ1-1; 7 bases agree with TRBD1. The trim removed 5 bases at V and 6 bases at J, leaving 12 bases unmatched. The CDR3 contains 15 residues. Germline V gene lookup returns CDR1 LNHDA and CDR2 SQIVND (reference sequence). In DNA, the CDR3 is TGTGCCAGTAGTTACAAGGGGGCCCAGAGATCTGAAGCTTTCTTT. It specifies CASSYKGAQRSEAFF.

In this sample, this clonotype turned up a few times. V and J are TRBV27 and TRBJ2-3; D is ambiguous. Trimming took off 0 bases at V and 7 bases at J, with 8 bases between the two ends. Germline loops: CDR1 MNHEY, CDR2 SMNVEV (reference sequence). CDR3 length: 13 amino acids. CDR3 in DNA: TGTGCCAGCAGTTTATCGGGCTATTATACGCAGTATTTT. Its translation is CASSLSGYYTQYF.

This chain links TRBV6-5 with TRBJ2-3, with 7 bases that match TRBD2. In germline, CDR1 is MNHEY, CDR2 SVGAGI. The CDR3 is 12 residues long. The ends lost 4 bases at V and 14 bases at J; junction bases unmatched: 9. The CDR3 reads CASSFGGGKPYF. The CDR3 DNA follows: TGTGCCAGCAGTTTTGGGGGAGGGAAACCGTATTTT.

This clonotype has just a few counts. The rearrangement links TRBV13 to TRBJ2-2, with D possibly TRBD1 on 6 matching bases. The CDR3 contains 15 residues. Germline CDR1 is PRHDT and CDR2 is FYEKMQ (reference sequence). With 7 bases removed from V and 1 base from J, the gap between germline ends came to 13 bases. The CDR3 protein is CASTTPGQNTGELFF. The CDR3 coding sequence is TGTGCCAGCACGACGCCGGGACAGAACACCGGGGAGCTGTTTTTT.

This clonotype was counted many times. The genes are TRBV12-3 or TRBV12-4 and TRBJ2-5; D not certain. V lost 5 bases, J lost 7 bases, and 8 bases lay in between. The CDR3 is 11 residues long. For the CDR3, the DNA is TGTGCCAGCAGTCCCTCTGGGACCCAGTACTTC. Its protein product is CASSPSGTQYF.

This clonotype was detected many times. This chain uses TRBV7-9 with TRBJ2-3, with a tentative D call TRBD1 (6 bases). Germline V lookup: CDR1 SEHNR, CDR2 FQNEAQ (reference sequence). The CDR3 is 12 amino acids. V was trimmed by 4 bases and J by 6 bases, leaving 8 bases between them. DNA for the CDR3: TGTGCCAGCAGCTGGCAGGGGGATACGCAGTATTTT. It is translated as CASSWQGDTQYF.